Following are 17 T cell receptor beta chains from one sample sequenced in a study of human T cells and chemical hapten exposure (dated by TCRdb to the early 2020s). Library creation used RACE. The run used a NextSeq 500. TCRdb trimmed public reads at Q25 via fastp, called clones via MiXCR and kept in-frame beta chains. Rows matching on CDR3 protein sequence are summarized as one entry with the most common DNA and genes. For this sample the table gives 85,000 to 100,000 distinct CDR3 sequences, of which 25% to 35% were detected only once. About a tenth of the sample is taken by the ten largest. The time point label for this specimen denotes: patch test 3, about 24 weeks after DPC sensitization. In light of the paper, this sample's treatment or condition label describes: therapeutic diphenylcyclopropenone sensitization with weekly scalp DPC. The sequencing used whole blood, collected in connection with sensitization to the hapten diphenylcyclopropenone (DPC). Receptor source: a man aged 35 to 55 with alopecia areata. Some clones in this sample may be carry-over from other donors' samples.

This chain connects TRBV5-5 to TRBJ1-1; unclear D gene. Trimming removed 0 bases at V and 3 bases at J, with 6 bases between. This CDR3 comprises 13 residues. Germline V gene lookup returns CDR1 SGHKS and CDR2 YYEKEE (reference sequence). The chain's CDR3 is CASSLVAYTEAFF. The CDR3 nucleotides are TGTGCCAGCAGCTTGGTGGCGTACACTGAAGCTTTCTTT.

The sample holds a few counts of this clonotype. The rearrangement uses TRBV20-1 and TRBJ1-5, with D unresolved. The germline CDR1 and CDR2 sequences are DFQATT and SNEGSKA (reference sequence). Deletions cut 0 bases from V and 1 base from J, with 10 bases between. CDR3 length equals 15 residues. The CDR3: CSARDSGSSNQPQHF. CDR3 in DNA: TGCAGTGCTAGAGATTCGGGGAGCAGCAATCAGCCCCAGCATTTT.

The table lists this clonotype with a few counts. The V gene is TRBV20-1, the J gene TRBJ2-2; D ambiguous. CDR1 is DFQATT, CDR2 SNEGSKA, per germline (reference sequence). Trimming left V 6 bases short and J 2 bases short, with 13 bases between. CDR3 length: 14 residues. CDR3 region: CSAINLHNTGELFF. DNA of the CDR3: TGCAGTGCCATAAATCTACACAACACCGGGGAGCTGTTTTTT.

This sequence joins TRBV6-1 and TRBJ1-4; D not certain. Germline CDR1 MNHNS, CDR2 SASEGT. Trimming removed 4 bases from V and 7 bases from J, with 10 bases in between. There are 13 residues in the CDR3. For the CDR3, the DNA is TGTGCCAGCAGTGGTGGACGGGTTGAAAAACTGTTTTTT. Its protein is CASSGGRVEKLFF.

This clonotype has more than one count but fewer than ten. This chain connects TRBV5-1 to TRBJ2-7; TRBD2 might be the D (6 bases). Germline-derived CDR1 and CDR2 are SGHRS and YFSETQ. CDR3 length equals 16 residues. V lost 3 bases, J lost 3 bases, and 19 bases lay in between. The CDR3 sequence is CASSSGEGAQNYEQYF. The CDR3 DNA reads as TGCGCCAGCAGCTCGGGAGAAGGGGCCCAAAACTACGAGCAGTACTTC.

This clonotype has only a few counts. This chain links TRBV5-1 with TRBJ1-6; D ambiguous. V was pared by 0 bases and J by 5 bases, with 9 bases between. Looked up from germline, CDR1 is SGHRS and CDR2 is YFSETQ. The CDR3 runs to 15 residues. The CDR3 is CASSLDGRNNSPLHF. The CDR3 nucleotides are TGCGCCAGCAGCTTGGACGGCCGAAATAATTCACCCCTCCACTTT.

This clonotype was seen only a few times. V gene TRBV7-9 combines with J gene TRBJ2-1; 10 nucleotides match TRBD2. The length of the CDR3 is 19 residues. The ends lost 1 base at V and 3 bases at J; junction bases unmatched: 12. Germline V CDR1 and CDR2: SEHNR, FQNEAQ (reference sequence). This CDR3 is CASSLVAGGGLASYNEQFF. CDR3 coding DNA: TGTGCCAGCAGCTTAGTCGCGGGAGGGGGACTAGCGAGCTACAATGAGCAGTTCTTC. The whole variable domain, filled in from reference TRBV7-9 and TRBJ2-1, reads DTGVSQNPRHKITKRGQNVTFRCDPISEHNRLYWYRQTLGQGPEFLTYFQNEAQLEKSRLLSDRFSAERPKGSFSTLEIQRTEQGDSAMYLCASSLVAGGGLASYNEQFFGPGTRLTVL.

V usage is TRBV29-1 and J usage is TRBJ2-5; 11 bases fit TRBD2. V trimming: 3 bases; J trimming: 5 bases; junction bases outside the gene matches: 5. The CDR3 totals 14 residues. Germline V gene sequence: CDR1 SQVTM, CDR2 ANQGSEA. CDR3 in DNA: TGCAGCGTTGAGTCTAGCGGGAGGAAGGAGACCCAGTACTTC. Translating gives CSVESSGRKETQYF.

This chain joins TRBV12-3 or TRBV12-4 and TRBJ2-5, with 7 positions matching TRBD2. Losses at the gene ends were 2 bases for V and 7 bases for J; bases not matched to a gene: 10. This CDR3 comprises 15 residues. The CDR3: CASSLRRTRVPTQYF. CDR3 DNA: TGTGCCAGCAGTTTAAGGCGGACTAGAGTCCCGACCCAGTACTTC.

The chain is built from TRBV18 and TRBJ1-5; TRBD1 matches at 9 bases. Trimming cost V 0 bases and J 7 bases; bases outside gene matches: 10. Germline V gene data show CDR1 as KGHSH and CDR2 as LQKENI. The CDR3 covers 17 residues. CDR3 loop: CASSPPSTGQGSQPQHF. CDR3 coding DNA: TGTGCCAGCTCACCACCGAGCACGGGACAGGGTTCCCAGCCCCAGCATTTT.

The chain has TRBV20-1 and TRBJ1-6; D is uncertain. The germline V gene has CDR1 DFQATT and CDR2 SNEGSKA (reference sequence). The V end lost 4 bases, the J end lost 0 bases, and 7 bases lay between the germline ends. The CDR3 length is 14 residues. In DNA, the CDR3 is TGCAGTGCTAAGGAGAGCTCCTATAATTCACCCCTCCACTTT. Its protein is CSAKESSYNSPLHF.

The chain uses TRBV7-6 and TRBJ2-5; maybe TRBD1 (5 bases). The V and J ends lost 5 bases and 5 bases respectively, with 15 bases between them. Germline values: CDR1 SGHVS, CDR2 FNYEAQ. This CDR3 contains 14 residues. CDR3 sequence reads: CASSIRQIEETQYF. CDR3 DNA: TGTGCCAGCAGCATAAGACAGATCGAGGAGACCCAGTACTTC.

The rearrangement joins TRBV7-2 to TRBJ2-7, with D possibly being TRBD2 (6 bases). Germline V CDR1 and CDR2: SGHTA, FQGNSA. Trimming removed 5 bases from V and 1 base from J, with 12 bases in between. The CDR3 consists of 14 residues. In nucleotides, the CDR3 is TGTGCCAGCAGCCCGATTAGCGGTTCCTACGAGCAGTACTTC. It translates to CASSPISGSYEQYF.

The genes are TRBV10-3 and TRBJ2-2; D may be TRBD2 (6 bases). The germline gives CDR1 ENHRY, CDR2 SYGVKD. The ends were cut back, 3 bases at V and 7 bases at J, with 12 bases in the middle. The CDR3 is 14 amino acids. As DNA, the CDR3 is TGTGCCATCAGTGAAACCGGGGGAGGCGGGGAGCTGTTTTTT. Amino acid sequence: CAISETGGGGELFF.

The chain has TRBV6-9 and TRBJ1-6, with D possibly TRBD1 on 6 matching bases. Trimming cost V 8 bases and J 8 bases, with 7 bases left between them. Germline lookup yields CDR1 MNHGY and CDR2 SVAAGI. This CDR3 has 11 residues. CDR3 nucleotide sequence: TGTGCCAGCGAGGGGGATTCACCCCTCCACTTT. Translation: CASEGDSPLHF.

This clonotype has just a few counts. The rearrangement joins TRBV29-1 to TRBJ2-7, with 11 bases matching TRBD1. With 7 bases clipped from V and 0 bases from J, the junction kept 11 bases outside the gene matches. Germline V gives CDR1 SQVTM, CDR2 ANQGSEA. CDR3 length equals 16 residues. The CDR3 DNA is TGCAGCGCACTCTACGAGGGACAGGGGGTCTCCTACGAGCAGTACTTC. Translating it yields CSALYEGQGVSYEQYF.

There are a few counts of this clonotype. V is TRBV6-1 and J is TRBJ1-4; D is undetermined. The germline CDR1 and CDR2 sequences are MNHNS and SASEGT. The CDR3 contains 13 residues. Trimming cost V 10 bases and J 0 bases, with 9 bases left between them. The CDR3, as DNA: TGTGCCACCAGAGCTGCAACTAATGAAAAACTGTTTTTT. Translation gives CATRAATNEKLFF.